This T cell receptor beta chain comes out of a study of blood T cells in healthy people across ages. Each donor's blood draw was 8.5 to 10 milliliters of peripheral blood. The extraction recovered at least 5 micrograms of total RNA per sample. The use of a sample-barcoded 5' primer and a J-beta primer mix characterized a second PCR of roughly 7 to 12 cycles. Unique molecular identifiers of 12 random nucleotides labeled each cDNA. Sequencing recovered at least 2.5 million CDR3-containing paired-end reads from each sample. MiXCR, applied by TCRdb to the 5' RACE reads, yields one record per CDR3 protein. The sample has around 1,800,000 distinct CDR3 sequences, approximately 39% seen once. The V gene's germline CDR1 is DFQATT and CDR2 SNEGSKA (reference sequence). Trimming removed 5 bases at V and 0 bases at J, with 8 bases between. The CDR3 runs 13 residues. This clonotype was recorded a few times.

The receptor was derived from a human donor in good health. This chain joins TRBV20-1 and TRBJ1-5, with no clear D. Sequencing input: blood. CDR3 loop: CSAQDYSNQPQHF. The CDR3 coding sequence is TGCAGTGCTCAGGATTATAGCAATCAGCCCCAGCATTTT.